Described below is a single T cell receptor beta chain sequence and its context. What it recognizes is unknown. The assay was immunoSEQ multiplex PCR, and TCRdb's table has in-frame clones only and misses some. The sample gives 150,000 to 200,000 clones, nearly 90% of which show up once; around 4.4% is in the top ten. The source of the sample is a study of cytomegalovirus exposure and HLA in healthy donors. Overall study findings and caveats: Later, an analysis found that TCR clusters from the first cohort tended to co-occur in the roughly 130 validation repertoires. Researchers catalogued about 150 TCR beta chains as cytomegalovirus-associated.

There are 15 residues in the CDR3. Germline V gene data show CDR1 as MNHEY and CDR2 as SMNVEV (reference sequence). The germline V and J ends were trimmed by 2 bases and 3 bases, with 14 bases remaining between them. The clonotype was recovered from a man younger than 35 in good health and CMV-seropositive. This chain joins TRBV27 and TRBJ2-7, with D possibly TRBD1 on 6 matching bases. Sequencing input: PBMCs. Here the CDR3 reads CASSLAGGAIYEQYF. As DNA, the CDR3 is TGTGCCAGCAGTTTAGCTGGGGGCGCGATCTACGAGCAGTACTTC.